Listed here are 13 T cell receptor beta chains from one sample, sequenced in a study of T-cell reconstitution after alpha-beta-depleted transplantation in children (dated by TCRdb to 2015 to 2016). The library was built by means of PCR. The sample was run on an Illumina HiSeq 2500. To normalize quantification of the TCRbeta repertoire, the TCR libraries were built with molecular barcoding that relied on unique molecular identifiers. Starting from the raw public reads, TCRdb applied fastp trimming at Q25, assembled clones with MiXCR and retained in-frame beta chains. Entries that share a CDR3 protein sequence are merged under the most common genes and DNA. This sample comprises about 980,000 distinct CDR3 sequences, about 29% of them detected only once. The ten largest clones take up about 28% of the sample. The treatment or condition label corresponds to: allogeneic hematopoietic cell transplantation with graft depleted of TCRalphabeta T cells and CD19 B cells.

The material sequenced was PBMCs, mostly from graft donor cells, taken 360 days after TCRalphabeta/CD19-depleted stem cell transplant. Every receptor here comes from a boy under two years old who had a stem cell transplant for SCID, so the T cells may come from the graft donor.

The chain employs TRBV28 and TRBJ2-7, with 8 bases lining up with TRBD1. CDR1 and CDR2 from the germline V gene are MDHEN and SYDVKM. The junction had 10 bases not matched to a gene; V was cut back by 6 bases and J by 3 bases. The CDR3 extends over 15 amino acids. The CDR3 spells CASSSRQGKGYEQYF. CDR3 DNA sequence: TGTGCCAGCAGCTCGAGACAGGGGAAGGGCTACGAGCAGTACTTC.

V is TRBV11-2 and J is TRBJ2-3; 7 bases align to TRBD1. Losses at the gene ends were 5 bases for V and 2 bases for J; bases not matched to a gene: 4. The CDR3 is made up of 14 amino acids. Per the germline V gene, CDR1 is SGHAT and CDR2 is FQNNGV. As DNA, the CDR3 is TGTGCCAGCAGCAGGGGACAGAACACAGATACGCAGTATTTT. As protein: CASSRGQNTDTQYF.

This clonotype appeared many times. CDR3 sequence: CASSSHTGTHEQFF. The CDR3 bases are TGTGCCAGCAGTTCCCACACAGGGACCCATGAGCAGTTCTTC. The chain recombines TRBV27 with TRBJ2-1; D may be TRBD1 (6 bases). The V gene's germline CDR1 is MNHEY and CDR2 SMNVEV (reference sequence). V gave up 4 bases and J gave up 8 bases, with 15 bases separating them. The CDR3 sequence is 14 residues long.

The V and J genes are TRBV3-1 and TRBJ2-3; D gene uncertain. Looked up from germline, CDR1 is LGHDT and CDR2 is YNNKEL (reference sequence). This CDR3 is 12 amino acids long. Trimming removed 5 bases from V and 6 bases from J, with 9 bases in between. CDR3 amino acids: CASSYTEDTQYF. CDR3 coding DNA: TGTGCCAGCAGCTATACGGAGGATACGCAGTATTTT.

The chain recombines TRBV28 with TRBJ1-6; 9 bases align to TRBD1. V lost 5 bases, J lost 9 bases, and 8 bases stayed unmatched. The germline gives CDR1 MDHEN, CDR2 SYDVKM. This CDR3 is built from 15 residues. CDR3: CASSRRDRETSPLHF. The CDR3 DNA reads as TGTGCCAGCAGTAGACGGGACAGGGAAACTTCACCCCTCCACTTT.

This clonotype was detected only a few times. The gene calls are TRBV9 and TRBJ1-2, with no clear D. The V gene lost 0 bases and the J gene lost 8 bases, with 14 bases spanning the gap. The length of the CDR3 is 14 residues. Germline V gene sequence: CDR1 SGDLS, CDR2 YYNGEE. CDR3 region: CASSVEGRPSGYTF. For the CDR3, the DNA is TGTGCCAGCAGCGTAGAAGGGCGTCCCTCGGGCTACACCTTC. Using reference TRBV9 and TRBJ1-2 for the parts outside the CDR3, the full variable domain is DSGVTQTPKHLITATGQRVTLRCSPRSGDLSVYWYQQSLDQGLQFLIQYYNGEERAKGNILERFSAQQFPDLHSELNLSSLELGDSALYFCASSVEGRPSGYTFGSGTRLTVV.

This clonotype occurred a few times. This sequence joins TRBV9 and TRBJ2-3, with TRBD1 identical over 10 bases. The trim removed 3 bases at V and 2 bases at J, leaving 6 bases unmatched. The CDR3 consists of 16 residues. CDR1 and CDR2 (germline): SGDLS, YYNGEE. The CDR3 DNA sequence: TGTGCCAGCAGCGCACCGGGACAGGGGCACACAGATACGCAGTATTTT. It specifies CASSAPGQGHTDTQYF.

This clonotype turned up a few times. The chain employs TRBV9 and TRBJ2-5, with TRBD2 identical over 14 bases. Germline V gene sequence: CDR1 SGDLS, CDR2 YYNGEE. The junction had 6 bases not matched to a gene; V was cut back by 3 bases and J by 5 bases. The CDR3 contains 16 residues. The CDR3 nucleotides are TGTGCCAGCAGCGGACTAGCGGGGGGGCCCTTGGAGACCCAGTACTTC. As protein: CASSGLAGGPLETQYF.

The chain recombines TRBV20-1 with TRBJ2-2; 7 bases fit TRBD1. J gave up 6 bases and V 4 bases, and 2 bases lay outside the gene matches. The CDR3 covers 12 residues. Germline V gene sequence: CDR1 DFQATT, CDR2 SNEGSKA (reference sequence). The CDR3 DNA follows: TGCAGTGCTACACAGGGGTCCGGGGAGCTGTTTTTT. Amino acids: CSATQGSGELFF.

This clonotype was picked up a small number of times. The CDR3 DNA reads as TGCAGCGTTGGGGACGTCCTCGGGGTCTACAATGAGCAGTTCTTC. Translation: CSVGDVLGVYNEQFF. The V call is TRBV29-1, the J call TRBJ2-1; D is perhaps TRBD1 or TRBD2 (5 bases each). The V end was cut by 4 bases, the J end by 3 bases, with 16 bases between. Germline CDR1 and CDR2: SQVTM and ANQGSEA. This CDR3 region has 15 residues.

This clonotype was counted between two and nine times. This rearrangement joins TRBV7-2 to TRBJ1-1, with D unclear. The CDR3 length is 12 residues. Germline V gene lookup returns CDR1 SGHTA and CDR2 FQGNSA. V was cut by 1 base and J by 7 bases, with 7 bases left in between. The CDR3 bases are TGTGCCAGCAGCTTAGGGAAGGGTGAAGCTTTCTTT. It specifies CASSLGKGEAFF.

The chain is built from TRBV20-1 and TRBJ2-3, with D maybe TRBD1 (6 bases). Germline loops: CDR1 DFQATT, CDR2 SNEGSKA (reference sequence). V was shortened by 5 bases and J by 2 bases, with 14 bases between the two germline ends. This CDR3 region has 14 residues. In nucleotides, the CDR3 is TGCAGTGCTGGACAGTCGTCTTCCACAGATACGCAGTATTTT. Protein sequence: CSAGQSSSTDTQYF.

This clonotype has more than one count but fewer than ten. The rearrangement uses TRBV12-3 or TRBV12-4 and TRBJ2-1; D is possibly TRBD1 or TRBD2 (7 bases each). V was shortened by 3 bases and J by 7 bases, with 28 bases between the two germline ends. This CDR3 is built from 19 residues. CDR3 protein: CASSFPGGDYSPPVNEQFF. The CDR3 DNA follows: TGTGCCAGCAGTTTCCCAGGGGGGGATTACAGTCCCCCGGTAAATGAGCAGTTCTTC.